This T cell receptor (beta chain) was identified during a study of Graves' ophthalmopathy and Graves' hyperthyroidism. Study as a whole: No treatment had been given when peripheral blood was collected at initial diagnosis.

Trimming cost V 6 bases and J 4 bases, with 6 bases left between them. This CDR3 has 12 residues. Germline CDR1 and CDR2: MNHEY and SVGAGI. Study-wide findings and caveats: Blood repertoires reportedly contained most expanded thyroid clonotypes above 0.001 frequency. Prediction of ophthalmopathy progression reached roughly 70% sensitivity and approximately 75% specificity.

Pregnant or lactating patients and those with other autoimmune diseases or uncontrolled infections were excluded. This clonotype was counted a few times. Its antigen is unknown. Amplified material comprised TCR beta CDR3 regions derived from RNA transcripts. RT-PCR was first run with HTBI primers, then multiplex PCR in a second round. TCRdb ran MiXCR on the multiplex PCR reads and lists one entry per CDR3 protein. The table has 660,000 or so distinct CDR3 sequences, about two fifths seen once. The receptor's source is an adult man with Graves' ophthalmopathy. The material sequenced was peripheral blood. V is TRBV6-5 and J is TRBJ2-2, with D hard to call. CDR3 in amino acids: CASSIRTGELFF. The CDR3 bases are TGTGCCAGCAGCATACGCACCGGGGAGCTGTTTTTT.